This TCR beta chain derives from a study of CD8 T cell repertoires and HIV-1 epitope variants. Overall study results and limits: Only beta chains were identified, marking proliferation to antigen, not function.

Assay: immunoSEQ multiplex PCR; the TCRdb copy retains only in-frame clones and omits some. This table has 4,500 to 6,000 clones, 60% to 75% appearing once. Turning to this clone: What it recognizes is unknown.

J gave up 8 bases and V 3 bases, and 13 bases lay outside the gene matches. Germline lookup yields CDR1 SGHDT and CDR2 YYEEEE. This CDR3 comprises 16 residues. The sample consisted of cultured CD8+ T cells derived from PBMCs. The V and J genes are TRBV5-6 and TRBJ2-2; 7 bases line up with TRBD1. The receptor was isolated from a male donor with HIV. The CDR3 DNA follows: TGTGCCAGCAGCTCATGGGACAGATCTTTTTCAGGGGAGCTGTTTTTT. Translation: CASSSWDRSFSGELFF.